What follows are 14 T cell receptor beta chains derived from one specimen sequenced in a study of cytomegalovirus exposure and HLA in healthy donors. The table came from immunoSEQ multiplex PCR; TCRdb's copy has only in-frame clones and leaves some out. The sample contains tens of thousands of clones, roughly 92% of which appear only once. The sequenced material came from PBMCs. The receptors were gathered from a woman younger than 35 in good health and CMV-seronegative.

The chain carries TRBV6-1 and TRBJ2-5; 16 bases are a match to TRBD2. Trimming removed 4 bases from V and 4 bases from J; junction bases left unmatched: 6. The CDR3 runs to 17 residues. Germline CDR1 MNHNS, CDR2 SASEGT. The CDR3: CASSGGLAGGPGETQYF. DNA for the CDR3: TGTGCCAGCAGTGGGGGACTAGCGGGGGGGCCAGGAGAGACCCAGTACTTC.

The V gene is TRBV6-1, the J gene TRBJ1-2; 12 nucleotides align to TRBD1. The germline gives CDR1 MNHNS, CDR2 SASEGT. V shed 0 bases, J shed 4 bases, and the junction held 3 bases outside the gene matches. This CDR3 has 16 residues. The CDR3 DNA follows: TGTGCCAGCAGTGAAGCGGGACAGGGGGCCGGCTATGGCTACACCTTC. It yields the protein CASSEAGQGAGYGYTF.

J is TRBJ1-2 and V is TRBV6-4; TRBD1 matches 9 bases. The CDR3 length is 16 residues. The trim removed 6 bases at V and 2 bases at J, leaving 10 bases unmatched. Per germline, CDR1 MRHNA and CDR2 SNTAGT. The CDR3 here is CASREMGQGWNYGYTF. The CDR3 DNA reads TGTGCCAGCAGGGAAATGGGACAGGGCTGGAACTATGGCTACACCTTC.

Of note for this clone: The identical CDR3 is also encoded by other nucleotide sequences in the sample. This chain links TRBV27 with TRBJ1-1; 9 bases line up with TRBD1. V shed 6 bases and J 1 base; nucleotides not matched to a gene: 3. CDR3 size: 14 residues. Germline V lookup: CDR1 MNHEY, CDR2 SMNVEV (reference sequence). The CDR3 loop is CASSLDRGNTEAFF. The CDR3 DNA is TGTGCCAGCAGCCTGGACAGGGGGAACACTGAAGCTTTCTTT.

The DNA of the CDR3 is TGTGCCAGCAGTTTATTCACAGAGAACACTGAAGCTTTCTTT. The encoded protein is CASSLFTENTEAFF. This rearrangement joins TRBV28 to TRBJ1-1; no reliable D call. This CDR3 region has 14 residues. Germline-derived CDR1 and CDR2 are MDHEN and SYDVKM. Trimming stripped 1 base from V and 1 base from J, with 7 bases between.

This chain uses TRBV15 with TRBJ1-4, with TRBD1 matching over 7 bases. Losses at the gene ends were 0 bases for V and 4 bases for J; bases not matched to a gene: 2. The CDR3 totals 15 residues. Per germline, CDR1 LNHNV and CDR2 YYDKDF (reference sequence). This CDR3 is CATSREAGGNEKLFF. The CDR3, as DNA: TGTGCCACCAGCAGAGAGGCAGGGGGTAATGAAAAACTGTTTTTT.

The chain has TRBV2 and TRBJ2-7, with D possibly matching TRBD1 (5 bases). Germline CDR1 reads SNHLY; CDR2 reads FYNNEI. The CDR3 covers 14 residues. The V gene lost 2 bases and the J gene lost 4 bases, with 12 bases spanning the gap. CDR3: CASSERQNLYEQYF. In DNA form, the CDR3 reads TGTGCCAGCAGTGAAAGACAGAATCTGTACGAGCAGTACTTC.

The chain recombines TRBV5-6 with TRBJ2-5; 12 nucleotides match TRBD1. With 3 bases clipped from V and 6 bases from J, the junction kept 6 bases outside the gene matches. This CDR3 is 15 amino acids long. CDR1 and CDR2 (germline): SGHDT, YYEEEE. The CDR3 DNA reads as TGTGCCAGCAGCTCCCGGGACAGGGGGCCGAAGACCCAGTACTTC. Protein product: CASSSRDRGPKTQYF.

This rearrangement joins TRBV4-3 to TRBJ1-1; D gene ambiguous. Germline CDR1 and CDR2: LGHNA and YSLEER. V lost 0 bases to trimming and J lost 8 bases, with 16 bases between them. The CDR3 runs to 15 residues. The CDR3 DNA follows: TGCGCCAGCAGCCAAGATACGACCTCCGGGAGAGAAGCTTTCTTT. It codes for CASSQDTTSGREAFF.

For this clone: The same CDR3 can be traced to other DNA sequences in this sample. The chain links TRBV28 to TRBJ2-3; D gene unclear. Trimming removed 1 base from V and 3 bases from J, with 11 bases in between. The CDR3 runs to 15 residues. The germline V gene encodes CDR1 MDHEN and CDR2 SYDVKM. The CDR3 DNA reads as TGTGCCAGCAGTTTATCTGGCGTCGGGACAGATACGCAGTATTTT. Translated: CASSLSGVGTDTQYF. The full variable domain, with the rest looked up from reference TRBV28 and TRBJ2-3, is DVKVTQSSRYLVKRTGEKVFLECVQDMDHENMFWYRQDPGLGLRLIYFSYDVKMKEKGDIPEGYSVSREKKERFSLILESASTNQTSMYLCASSLSGVGTDTQYFGPGTRLTVL.

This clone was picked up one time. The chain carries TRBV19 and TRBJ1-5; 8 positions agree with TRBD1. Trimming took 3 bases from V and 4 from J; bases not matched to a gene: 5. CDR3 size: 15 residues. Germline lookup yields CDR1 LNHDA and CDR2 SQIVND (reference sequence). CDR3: CASSIQGAWNQPQHF. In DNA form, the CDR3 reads TGTGCCAGTAGTATCCAGGGGGCGTGGAATCAGCCCCAGCATTTT.

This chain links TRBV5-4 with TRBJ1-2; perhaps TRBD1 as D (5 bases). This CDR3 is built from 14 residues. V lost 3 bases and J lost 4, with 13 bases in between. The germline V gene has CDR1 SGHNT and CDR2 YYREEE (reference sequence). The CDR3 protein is CASSSTTGGYGYTF. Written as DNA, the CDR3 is TGTGCCAGCAGCTCAACTACCGGGGGCTATGGCTACACCTTC.

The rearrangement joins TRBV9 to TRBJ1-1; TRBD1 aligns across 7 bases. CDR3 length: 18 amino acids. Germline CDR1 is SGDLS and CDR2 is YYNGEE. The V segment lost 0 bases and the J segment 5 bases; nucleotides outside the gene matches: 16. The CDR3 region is CASSVGSRQGFFETEAFF. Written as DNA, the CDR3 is TGTGCCAGCAGCGTAGGCTCCCGACAGGGTTTTTTTGAAACTGAAGCTTTCTTT.

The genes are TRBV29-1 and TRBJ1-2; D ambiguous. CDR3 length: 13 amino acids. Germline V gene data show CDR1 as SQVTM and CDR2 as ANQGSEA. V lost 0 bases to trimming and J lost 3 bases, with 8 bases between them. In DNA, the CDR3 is TGCAGCGTTGAAGAGGCCAGTCACTATGGCTACACCTTC. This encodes CSVEEASHYGYTF.